This T cell receptor beta chain was found in a study of OX40 agonist ivuxolimab in advanced cancers. Here immunoSEQ multiplex PCR was the method, and the copy in TCRdb shows in-frame clones only, minus some. The table has 55,000 to 70,000 clones, 70% to 90% seen once; the top ten hold roughly 0.9%. Trimming left V 1 base short and J 6 bases short, with 17 bases between. The CDR3 is 16 residues long. CDR1 SGHDT and CDR2 YYEEEE come from the germline V gene. Sequencing was performed on CD4+ or CD8+ T cells sorted from blood, taken in a trial of the OX40 agonist ivuxolimab. The source is an adult with an advanced solid tumor such as melanoma, head and neck, liver or kidney cancer. This chain links TRBV5-6 with TRBJ1-5, with TRBD1 as a possible D gene (6 bases). The CDR3 nucleotides read TGTGCCAGCAGCTTGTCGACAGGTGCCATCTTTCAGCCCCAGCATTTT. It yields the protein CASSLSTGAIFQPQHF.